Detailed here is one T cell receptor beta chain. Its specificity is unknown. This entry belongs to a study of cytomegalovirus exposure and HLA in healthy donors. General study findings and limits: Using a false discovery rate of 0.05, a later analysis showed that fewer than 20,000 TCR beta sequences were associated with HLA alleles. Within a later analysis, the majority of CMV-associated TCR beta chains appeared HLA-restricted.

Germline V CDR1 and CDR2: GTSNPN, SVGIG (reference sequence). Trimming stripped 0 bases from V and 3 bases from J, with 6 bases between. CDR3 length equals 12 residues. PCR was performed using 60 Vbeta and 13 Jbeta primers. Methods used by the authors: Later analysis identified 88 million or so unique TCR beta chains, 9 million to 13 million shared. Data came from immunoSEQ multiplex PCR; TCRdb stores just in-frame clones and leaves some out. That table gives V, J and clone size, and the DNA gave D and trimming. The sample has approximately 160,000 clones, around three fifths seen once; the top ten hold around 3%. Unrecorded immune exposures were likely, despite nominal health at sampling.

This sequence was found in a woman in her thirties in good health and CMV-seropositive. J is TRBJ2-7 and V is TRBV30; no firm D call. Sequencing used PBMCs. The CDR3 sequence is CAWSVRGYEQYF. The CDR3 nucleotides read TGTGCCTGGAGTGTACGCGGCTACGAGCAGTACTTC.